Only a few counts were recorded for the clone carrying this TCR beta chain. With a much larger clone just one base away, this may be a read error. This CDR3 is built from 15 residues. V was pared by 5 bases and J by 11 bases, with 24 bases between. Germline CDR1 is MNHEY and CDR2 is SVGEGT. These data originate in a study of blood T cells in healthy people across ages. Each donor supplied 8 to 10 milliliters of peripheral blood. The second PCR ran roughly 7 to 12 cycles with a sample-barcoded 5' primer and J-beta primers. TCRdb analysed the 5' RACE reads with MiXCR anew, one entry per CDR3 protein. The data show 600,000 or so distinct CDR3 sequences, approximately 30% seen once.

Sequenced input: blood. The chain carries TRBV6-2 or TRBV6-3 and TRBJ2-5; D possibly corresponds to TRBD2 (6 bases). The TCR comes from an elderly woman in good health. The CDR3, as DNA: TGTGCCAGCAGTCCCCGCGGACTACCGTCGAATGAGCAGTACTTC. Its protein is CASSPRGLPSNEQYF.